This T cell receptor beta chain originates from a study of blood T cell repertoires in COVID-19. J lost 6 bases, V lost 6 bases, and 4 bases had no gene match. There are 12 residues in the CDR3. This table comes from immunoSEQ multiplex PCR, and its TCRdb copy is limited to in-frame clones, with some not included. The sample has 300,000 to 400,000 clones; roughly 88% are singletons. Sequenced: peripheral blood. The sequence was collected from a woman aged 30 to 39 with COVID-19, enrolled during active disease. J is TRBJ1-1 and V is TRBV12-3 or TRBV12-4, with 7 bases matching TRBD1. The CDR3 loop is CASSPGGAEAFF. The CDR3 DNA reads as TGTGCCAGCAGCCCAGGGGGTGCTGAAGCTTTCTTT.